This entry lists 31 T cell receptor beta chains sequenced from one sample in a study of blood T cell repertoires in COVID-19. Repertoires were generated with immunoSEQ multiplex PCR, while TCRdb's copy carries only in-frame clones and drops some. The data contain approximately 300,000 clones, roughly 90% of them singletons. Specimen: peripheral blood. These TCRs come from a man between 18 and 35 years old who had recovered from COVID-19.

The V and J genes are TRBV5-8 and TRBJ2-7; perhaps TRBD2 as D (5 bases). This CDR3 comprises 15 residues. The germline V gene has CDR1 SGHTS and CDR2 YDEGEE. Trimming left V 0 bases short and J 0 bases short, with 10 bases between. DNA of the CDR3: TGTGCCAGCAGCTTGGGGTTTGGGAGCTCCTACGAGCAGTACTTC. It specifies CASSLGFGSSYEQYF.

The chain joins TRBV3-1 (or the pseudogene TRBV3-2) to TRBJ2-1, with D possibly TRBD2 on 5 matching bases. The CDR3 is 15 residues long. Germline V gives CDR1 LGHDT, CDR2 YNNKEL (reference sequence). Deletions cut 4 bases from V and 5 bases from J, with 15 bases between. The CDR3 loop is CASSREIAINNEQFF. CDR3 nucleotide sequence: TGTGCCAGCAGCCGGGAAATAGCGATAAACAATGAGCAGTTCTTC.

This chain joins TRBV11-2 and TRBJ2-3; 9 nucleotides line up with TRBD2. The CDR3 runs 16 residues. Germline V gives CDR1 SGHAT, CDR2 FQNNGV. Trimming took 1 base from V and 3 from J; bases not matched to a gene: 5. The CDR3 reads CASSLGVAGATDTQYF. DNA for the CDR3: TGTGCCAGCAGCTTAGGGGTAGCGGGAGCTACAGATACGCAGTATTTT.

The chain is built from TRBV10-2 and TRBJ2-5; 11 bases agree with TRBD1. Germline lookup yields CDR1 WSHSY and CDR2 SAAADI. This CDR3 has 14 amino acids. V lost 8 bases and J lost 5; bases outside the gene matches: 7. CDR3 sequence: CASSGQGVGETQYF. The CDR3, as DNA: TGCGCCAGCTCGGGACAGGGGGTCGGGGAGACCCAGTACTTC.

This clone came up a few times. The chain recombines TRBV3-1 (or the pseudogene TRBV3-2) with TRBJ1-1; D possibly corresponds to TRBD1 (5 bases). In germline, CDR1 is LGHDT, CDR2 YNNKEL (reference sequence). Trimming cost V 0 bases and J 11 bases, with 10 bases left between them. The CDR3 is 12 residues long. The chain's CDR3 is CASSQEGGAAFF. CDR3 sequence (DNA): TGTGCCAGCAGCCAAGAAGGCGGGGCGGCTTTCTTT.

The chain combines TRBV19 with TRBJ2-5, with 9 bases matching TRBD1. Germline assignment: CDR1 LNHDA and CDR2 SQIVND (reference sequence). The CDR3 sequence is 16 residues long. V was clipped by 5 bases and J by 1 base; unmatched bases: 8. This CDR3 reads CASSPRTGAPQETQYF. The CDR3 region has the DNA TGTGCCAGTAGTCCCAGGACAGGGGCTCCCCAAGAGACCCAGTACTTC.

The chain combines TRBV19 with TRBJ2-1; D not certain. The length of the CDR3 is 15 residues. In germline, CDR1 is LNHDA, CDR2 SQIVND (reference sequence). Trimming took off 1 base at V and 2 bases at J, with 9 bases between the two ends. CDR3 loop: CASSIVPGPYNEQFF. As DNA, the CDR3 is TGTGCCAGTAGTATAGTCCCGGGTCCCTACAATGAGCAGTTCTTC.

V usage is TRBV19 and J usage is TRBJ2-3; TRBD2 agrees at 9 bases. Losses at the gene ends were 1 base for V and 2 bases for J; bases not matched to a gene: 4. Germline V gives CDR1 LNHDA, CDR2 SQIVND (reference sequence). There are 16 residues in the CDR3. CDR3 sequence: CASSIGASGTTDTQYF. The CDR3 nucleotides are TGTGCCAGTAGTATAGGGGCTAGCGGGACCACAGATACGCAGTATTTT.

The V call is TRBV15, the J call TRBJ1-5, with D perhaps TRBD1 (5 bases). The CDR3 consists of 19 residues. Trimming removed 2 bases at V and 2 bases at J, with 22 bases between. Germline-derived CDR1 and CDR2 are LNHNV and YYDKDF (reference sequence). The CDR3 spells CATSRLWDSRNRGNQPQHF. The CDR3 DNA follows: TGTGCCACCAGCAGACTATGGGACTCTAGGAACCGGGGCAATCAGCCCCAGCATTTT.

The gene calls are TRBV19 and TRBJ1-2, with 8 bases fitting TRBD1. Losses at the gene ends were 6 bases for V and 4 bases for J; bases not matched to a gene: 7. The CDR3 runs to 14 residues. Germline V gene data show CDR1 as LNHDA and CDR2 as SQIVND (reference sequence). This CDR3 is CASSPTGVGYGYTF. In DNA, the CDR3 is TGTGCCAGTAGCCCGACAGGGGTTGGCTATGGCTACACCTTC.

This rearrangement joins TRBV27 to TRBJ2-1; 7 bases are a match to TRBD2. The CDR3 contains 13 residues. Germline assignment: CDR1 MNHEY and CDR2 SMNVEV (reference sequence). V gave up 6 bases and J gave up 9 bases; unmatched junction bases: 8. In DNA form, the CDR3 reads TGTGCCAGCAGCGGGGGGAGGGTCGGTGAGCAGTTCTTC. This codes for CASSGGRVGEQFF.

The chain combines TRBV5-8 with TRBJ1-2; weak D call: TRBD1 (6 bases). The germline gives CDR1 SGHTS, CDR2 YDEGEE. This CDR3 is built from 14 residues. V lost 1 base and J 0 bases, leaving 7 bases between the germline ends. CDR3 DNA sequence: TGTGCCAGCAGCTTGTGGACAGCTAACTATGGCTACACCTTC. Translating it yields CASSLWTANYGYTF.

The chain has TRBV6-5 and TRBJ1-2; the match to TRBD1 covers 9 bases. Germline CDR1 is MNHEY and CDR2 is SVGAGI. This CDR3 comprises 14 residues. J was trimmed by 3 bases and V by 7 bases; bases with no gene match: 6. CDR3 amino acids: CASTWTGVDYGYTF. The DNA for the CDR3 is TGTGCCAGCACTTGGACAGGGGTGGACTATGGCTACACCTTC.

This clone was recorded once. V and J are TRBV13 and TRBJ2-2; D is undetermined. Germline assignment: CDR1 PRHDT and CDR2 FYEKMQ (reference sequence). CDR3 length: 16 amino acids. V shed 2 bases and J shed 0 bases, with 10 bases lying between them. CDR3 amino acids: CASSLSQNANTGELFF. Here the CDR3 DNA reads TGTGCCAGCAGCTTATCGCAGAACGCGAACACCGGGGAGCTGTTTTTT.

CDR3 DNA sequence: TGTGCCAGCAGTTTACTCGGGCAGGGGATAGGGTCACCCCTCCACTTT. The encoded protein is CASSLLGQGIGSPLHF. The chain employs TRBV27 and TRBJ1-6; D is perhaps TRBD1 (6 bases). The germline V and J ends were trimmed by 2 bases and 10 bases, with 18 bases remaining between them. CDR1 MNHEY and CDR2 SMNVEV come from the germline V gene (reference sequence). The CDR3 covers 16 residues.

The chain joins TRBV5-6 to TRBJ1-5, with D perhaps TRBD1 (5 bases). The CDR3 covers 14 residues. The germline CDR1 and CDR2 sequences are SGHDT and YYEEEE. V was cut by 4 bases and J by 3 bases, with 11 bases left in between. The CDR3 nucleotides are TGTGCCAGCAGCATCGCAGGGCTCAATCAGCCCCAGCATTTT. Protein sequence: CASSIAGLNQPQHF.

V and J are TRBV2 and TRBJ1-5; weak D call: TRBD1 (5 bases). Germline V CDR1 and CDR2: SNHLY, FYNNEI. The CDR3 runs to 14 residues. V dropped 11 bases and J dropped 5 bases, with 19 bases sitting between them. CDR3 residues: CASRTGRGDQPQHF. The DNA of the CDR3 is TGTGCCTCACGTACAGGTAGGGGCGATCAGCCCCAGCATTTT.

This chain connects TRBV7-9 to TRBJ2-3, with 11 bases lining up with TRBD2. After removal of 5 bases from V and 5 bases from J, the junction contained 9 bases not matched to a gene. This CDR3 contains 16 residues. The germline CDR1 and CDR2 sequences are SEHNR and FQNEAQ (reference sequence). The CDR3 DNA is TGTGCCAGCAGCATCTTAGCGGGGGGGAACATAGATACGCAGTATTTT. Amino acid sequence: CASSILAGGNIDTQYF.

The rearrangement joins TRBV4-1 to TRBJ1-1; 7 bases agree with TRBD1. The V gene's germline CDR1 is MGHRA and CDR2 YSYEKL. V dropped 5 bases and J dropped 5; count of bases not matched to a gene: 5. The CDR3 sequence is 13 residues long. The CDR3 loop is CASSVTGETEAFF. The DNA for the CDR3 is TGCGCCAGCAGCGTCACAGGGGAAACTGAAGCTTTCTTT.

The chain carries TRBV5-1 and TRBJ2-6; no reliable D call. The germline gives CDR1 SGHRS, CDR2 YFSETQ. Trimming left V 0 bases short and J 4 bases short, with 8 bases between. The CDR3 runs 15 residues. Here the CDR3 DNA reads TGCGCCAGCAGCTTGGTCGGTACCGGGGCCAACGTCCTGACTTTC. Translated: CASSLVGTGANVLTF. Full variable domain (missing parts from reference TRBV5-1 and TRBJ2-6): KAGVTQTPRYLIKTRGQQVTLSCSPISGHRSVSWYQQTPGQGLQFLFEYFSETQRNKGNFPGRFSGRQFSNSRSEMNVSTLELGDSALYLCASSLVGTGANVLTFGAGSRLTVL.

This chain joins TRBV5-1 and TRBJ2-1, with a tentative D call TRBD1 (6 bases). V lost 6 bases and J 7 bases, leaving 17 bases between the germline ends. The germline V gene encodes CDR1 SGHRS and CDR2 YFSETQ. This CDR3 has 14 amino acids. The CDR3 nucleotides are TGCGCCAGCAAGGAAGGGGGTCCCCTGAATGAGCAGTTCTTC. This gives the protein CASKEGGPLNEQFF.

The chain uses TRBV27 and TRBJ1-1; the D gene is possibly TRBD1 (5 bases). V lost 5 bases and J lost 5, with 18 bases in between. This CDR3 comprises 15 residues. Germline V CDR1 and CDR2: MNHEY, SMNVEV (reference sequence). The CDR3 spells CASSPAVGALTEAFF. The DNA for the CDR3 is TGTGCCAGCAGTCCCGCAGTTGGGGCATTGACTGAAGCTTTCTTT.

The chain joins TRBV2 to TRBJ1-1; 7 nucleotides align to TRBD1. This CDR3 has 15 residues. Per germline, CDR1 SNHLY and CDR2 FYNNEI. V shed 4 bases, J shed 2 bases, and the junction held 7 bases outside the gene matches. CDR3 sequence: CASSAWDSLNTEAFF. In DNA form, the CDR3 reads TGTGCCAGCAGTGCATGGGACAGCCTCAACACTGAAGCTTTCTTT.

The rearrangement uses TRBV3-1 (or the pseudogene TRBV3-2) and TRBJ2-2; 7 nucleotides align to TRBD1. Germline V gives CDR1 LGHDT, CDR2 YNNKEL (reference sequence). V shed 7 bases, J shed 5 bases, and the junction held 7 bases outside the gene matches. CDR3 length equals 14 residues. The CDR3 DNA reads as TGTGCCAGCAAACCGACCAGGGGGACCGGGGAGCTGTTTTTT. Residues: CASKPTRGTGELFF.

The DNA of the CDR3 is TGTGCCAGCAGCTTGTGGGGGGATACTGAAGCTTTCTTT. Encoded protein: CASSLWGDTEAFF. This sequence joins TRBV5-4 and TRBJ1-1, with D possibly TRBD1 on 5 matching bases. Between the trimmed V and J ends, which lost 1 base and 5 bases, there was a span of 9 bases. Germline V gene sequence: CDR1 SGHNT, CDR2 YYREEE (reference sequence). The CDR3 is made up of 13 amino acids. Full variable domain (rest looked up from reference TRBV5-4 and TRBJ1-1): ETGVTQSPTHLIKTRGQQVTLRCSSQSGHNTVSWYQQALGQGPQFIFQYYREEENGRGNFPPRFSGLQFPNYSSELNVNALELDDSALYLCASSLWGDTEAFFGQGTRLTVV.

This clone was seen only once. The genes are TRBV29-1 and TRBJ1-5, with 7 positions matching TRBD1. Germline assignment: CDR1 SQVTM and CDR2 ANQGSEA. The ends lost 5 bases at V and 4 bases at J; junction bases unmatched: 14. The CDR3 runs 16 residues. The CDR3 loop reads CSVLVSGTERNQPQHF. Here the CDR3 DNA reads TGCAGCGTTCTAGTGTCCGGGACAGAAAGAAATCAGCCCCAGCATTTT. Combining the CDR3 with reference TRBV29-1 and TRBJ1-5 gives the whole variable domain SAVISQKPSRDICQRGTSLTIQCQVDSQVTMMFWYRQQPGQSLTLIATANQGSEATYESGFVIDKFPISRPNLTFSTLTVSNMSPEDSSIYLCSVLVSGTERNQPQHFGDGTRLSIL.

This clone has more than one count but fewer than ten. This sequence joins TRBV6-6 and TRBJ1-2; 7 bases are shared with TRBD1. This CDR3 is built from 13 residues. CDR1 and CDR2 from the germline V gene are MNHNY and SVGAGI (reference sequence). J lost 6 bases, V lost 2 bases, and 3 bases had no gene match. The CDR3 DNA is TGTGCCAGCAGTTACACCGACAGGGATGGCTACACCTTC. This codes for CASSYTDRDGYTF.

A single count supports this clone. The DNA of the CDR3 is TGTGCCAGCAGCCCATCAGGGGCTCTTAACTATGGCTACACCTTC. Amino acids: CASSPSGALNYGYTF. This chain joins TRBV5-4 and TRBJ1-2, with D possibly being TRBD1 (6 bases). Germline V gene sequence: CDR1 SGHNT, CDR2 YYREEE (reference sequence). The CDR3 contains 15 residues. V was clipped by 4 bases and J by 1 base, with 14 bases between them.

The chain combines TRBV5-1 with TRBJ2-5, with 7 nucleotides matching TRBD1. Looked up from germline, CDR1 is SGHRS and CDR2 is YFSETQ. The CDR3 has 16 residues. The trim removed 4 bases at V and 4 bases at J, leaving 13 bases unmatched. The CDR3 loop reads CASSPPIQGFAETQYF. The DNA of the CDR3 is TGCGCCAGCAGCCCCCCAATACAGGGGTTTGCAGAGACCCAGTACTTC.

The CDR3 spells CASASAGELFF. The CDR3 DNA follows: TGTGCCAGTGCTAGCGCCGGGGAGCTGTTTTTT. This chain joins TRBV3-1 (or the pseudogene TRBV3-2) and TRBJ2-2; weak D call: TRBD2 (6 bases). The length of the CDR3 is 11 residues. V lost 9 bases, J lost 6 bases, and 8 bases lay in between. Looked up from germline, CDR1 is LGHDT and CDR2 is YNNKEL (reference sequence).

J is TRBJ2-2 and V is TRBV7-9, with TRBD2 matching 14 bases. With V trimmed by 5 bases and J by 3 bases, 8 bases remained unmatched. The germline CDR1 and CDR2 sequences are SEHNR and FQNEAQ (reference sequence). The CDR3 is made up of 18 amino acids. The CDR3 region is CASSLQGLAGVDTGELFF. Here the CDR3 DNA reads TGTGCCAGCAGCCTTCAGGGACTAGCGGGAGTAGACACCGGGGAGCTGTTTTTT.